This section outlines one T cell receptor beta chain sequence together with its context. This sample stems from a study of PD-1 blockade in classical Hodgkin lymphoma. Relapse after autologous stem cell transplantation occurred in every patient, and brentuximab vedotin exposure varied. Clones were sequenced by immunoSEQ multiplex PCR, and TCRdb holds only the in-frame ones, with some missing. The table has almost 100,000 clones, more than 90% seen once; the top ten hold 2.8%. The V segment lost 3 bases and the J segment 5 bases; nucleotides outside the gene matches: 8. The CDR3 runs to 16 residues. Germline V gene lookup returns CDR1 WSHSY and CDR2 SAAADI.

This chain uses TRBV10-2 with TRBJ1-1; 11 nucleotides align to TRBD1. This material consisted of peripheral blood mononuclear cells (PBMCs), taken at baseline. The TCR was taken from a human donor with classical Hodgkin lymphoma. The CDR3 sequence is CASSEWTGGFVTEAFF. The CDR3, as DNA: TGCGCCAGCAGTGAATGGACAGGGGGCTTCGTTACTGAAGCTTTCTTT.